One sample yielded the 19 T cell receptor beta chains listed below, sequenced in a study of T cell responses to AZD1222 COVID-19 vaccine. Assay used: immunoSEQ multiplex PCR; TCRdb lists only in-frame clones, some missing. The data show 150,000 to 180,000 clones, just over 90% seen once. The sample consisted of peripheral blood, taken on day 0 of AZD1222 vaccination. The receptors were sampled from an adult in good health.

This clone showed up just a few times. The V gene is TRBV25-1, the J gene TRBJ2-2; D perhaps matches TRBD2 (6 bases). CDR3 length equals 18 residues. V gave up 2 bases and J gave up 0 bases, with 16 bases separating them. The germline gives CDR1 MGHDK, CDR2 SYGVNS. CDR3 coding DNA: TGTGCCAGCAGTGAACGTAGCGGAGGGAACGCGAACACCGGGGAGCTGTTTTTT. It is translated as CASSERSGGNANTGELFF.

This clone has only one observation. This sequence joins TRBV9 and TRBJ2-1; D is ambiguous. Germline CDR1 reads SGDLS; CDR2 reads YYNGEE. V lost 0 bases to trimming and J lost 7 bases, with 11 bases between them. This CDR3 spans 14 amino acids. The CDR3 nucleotides read TGTGCCAGCAGCGTAGGTATAGGGCGAAATGAGCAGTTCTTC. As protein: CASSVGIGRNEQFF. Supplemented by reference TRBV9 and TRBJ2-1, the full variable domain reads DSGVTQTPKHLITATGQRVTLRCSPRSGDLSVYWYQQSLDQGLQFLIQYYNGEERAKGNILERFSAQQFPDLHSELNLSSLELGDSALYFCASSVGIGRNEQFFGPGTRLTVL.

This chain connects TRBV18 to TRBJ2-1; possibly TRBD2 for D (6 bases). The CDR3 has 16 residues. Trimming shortened V by 1 base and J by 0 bases, and 10 bases separated the two germline ends. Germline values: CDR1 KGHSH, CDR2 LQKENI. Written as DNA, the CDR3 is TGTGCCAGCTCACCACAGGACTACAGCTCCTACAATGAGCAGTTCTTC. This translates into CASSPQDYSSYNEQFF.

V usage is TRBV11-3 and J usage is TRBJ2-2; D is ambiguous. Germline V CDR1 and CDR2: SGHNT, YENEEA. This CDR3 is 13 amino acids long. V dropped 5 bases and J dropped 4 bases, with 8 bases sitting between them. The CDR3 DNA reads TGTGCCAGCAGCCTGTGGTCCACCGGGGAGCTGTTTTTT. Its translation: CASSLWSTGELFF.

The chain combines TRBV5-6 with TRBJ1-6; perhaps TRBD1 as D (5 bases). The germline CDR1 and CDR2 sequences are SGHDT and YYEEEE. CDR3 length equals 17 residues. V was cut by 1 base and J by 0 bases, with 11 bases left in between. The CDR3 nucleotides are TGTGCCAGCAGCTTGCGGGGCCGTGACTCCTATAATTCACCCCTCCACTTT. This sequence encodes CASSLRGRDSYNSPLHF.

The gene calls are TRBV12-5 and TRBJ2-1; 8 positions agree with TRBD2. Trimming cost V 1 base and J 13 bases; bases outside gene matches: 6. This CDR3 comprises 13 residues. CDR1 LGHNT and CDR2 FRNRAP come from the germline V gene. The CDR3 DNA sequence: TGTGCTAGTGGTTTGGCCGGGACTAGAGAACAGTTCTTC. Translated, it gives CASGLAGTREQFF.

The chain employs TRBV28 and TRBJ1-3, with D possibly matching TRBD1 (5 bases). Germline loops: CDR1 MDHEN, CDR2 SYDVKM. Trimming took off 5 bases at V and 4 bases at J, with 12 bases between the two ends. The CDR3 sequence is 14 residues long. In DNA form, the CDR3 reads TGTGCCAGCAGTAGACAGATAAGGGGAAACACCATATATTTT. Its protein is CASSRQIRGNTIYF.

The V gene is TRBV28, the J gene TRBJ2-1; TRBD2 is a possible D gene (6 bases). The CDR3 consists of 14 residues. Deletions cut 3 bases from V and 2 bases from J, with 8 bases between. The germline gives CDR1 MDHEN, CDR2 SYDVKM. Written as DNA, the CDR3 is TGTGCCAGCAGTTTTAGCGGAGCCTACAATGAGCAGTTCTTC. It is translated as CASSFSGAYNEQFF.

The chain combines TRBV28 with TRBJ1-1, with D possibly being TRBD1 (5 bases). The CDR3 loop spans 13 amino acids. Trimming cost V 6 bases and J 4 bases, with 12 bases left between them. Germline loops: CDR1 MDHEN, CDR2 SYDVKM. CDR3: CASRGVGATEAFF. For the CDR3, the DNA is TGTGCCAGCAGAGGGGTGGGTGCCACTGAAGCTTTCTTT. The full variable domain, with the rest looked up from reference TRBV28 and TRBJ1-1, is DVKVTQSSRYLVKRTGEKVFLECVQDMDHENMFWYRQDPGLGLRLIYFSYDVKMKEKGDIPEGYSVSREKKERFSLILESASTNQTSMYLCASRGVGATEAFFGQGTRLTVV.

J is TRBJ1-5 and V is TRBV19, with D perhaps matching TRBD1 (5 bases). V lost 5 bases and J 0 bases, leaving 20 bases between the germline ends. The CDR3 covers 18 residues. Germline CDR1 reads LNHDA; CDR2 reads SQIVND (reference sequence). CDR3 residues: CASSRGWVPSDSNQPQHF. As DNA, the CDR3 is TGTGCCAGTAGTCGGGGGTGGGTGCCCTCGGATAGCAATCAGCCCCAGCATTTT. Based on the CDR3 plus reference TRBV19 and TRBJ1-5, the full variable domain is DGGITQSPKYLFRKEGQNVTLSCEQNLNHDAMYWYRQDPGQGLRLIYYSQIVNDFQKGDIAEGYSVSREKKESFPLTVTSAQKNPTAFYLCASSRGWVPSDSNQPQHFGDGTRLSIL.

The CDR3 sequence is CASSLLGLAGESFEQFF. DNA for the CDR3: TGTGCCAGCAGTTTATTGGGACTAGCGGGAGAATCTTTTGAGCAGTTCTTC. This chain joins TRBV28 and TRBJ2-1, with 14 bases aligning to TRBD2. Germline CDR1 reads MDHEN; CDR2 reads SYDVKM. With V trimmed by 1 base and J by 9 bases, 8 bases remained unmatched. There are 17 residues in the CDR3.

V is TRBV7-8 and J is TRBJ1-1; D is undetermined. Trimming stripped 5 bases from V and 1 base from J, with 11 bases between. This CDR3 contains 14 residues. CDR1 SGHVS and CDR2 FQNEAQ come from the germline V gene. In nucleotides, the CDR3 is TGTGCCAGCAGCCCACTGGGAAGGAACACTGAAGCTTTCTTT. It yields the protein CASSPLGRNTEAFF.

This chain connects TRBV7-3 to TRBJ2-2, with 12 nucleotides matching TRBD2. Germline V gives CDR1 SGHTA, CDR2 FQGTGA. The length of the CDR3 is 18 residues. With 3 bases clipped from V and 6 bases from J, the junction kept 11 bases outside the gene matches. CDR3 nucleotide sequence: TGTGCCAGCAGCTTCAGACTAGCGGGAGTCATGGGTTCCGGGGAGCTGTTTTTT. Its translation: CASSFRLAGVMGSGELFF.

The chain employs TRBV18 and TRBJ2-1; possible D gene TRBD2, 6 bases. The CDR3 sequence is 15 residues long. The V end was cut by 0 bases, the J end by 6 bases, with 12 bases between. Germline V gene lookup returns CDR1 KGHSH and CDR2 LQKENI. The CDR3 bases are TGTGCCAGCTCACCACCTCGCGGGATGGTCAATGAGCAGTTCTTC. It translates to CASSPPRGMVNEQFF.

The chain carries TRBV5-1 and TRBJ1-1, with D perhaps matching TRBD1 (5 bases). Germline V gene data show CDR1 as SGHRS and CDR2 as YFSETQ. V was shortened by 0 bases and J by 4 bases, with 10 bases between the two germline ends. The CDR3 length is 14 residues. The CDR3: CASSLGGYSTEAFF. The DNA of the CDR3 is TGCGCCAGCAGCTTGGGGGGCTATAGCACTGAAGCTTTCTTT.

This clone is a singleton in its sample. J is TRBJ2-1 and V is TRBV18; 11 nucleotides line up with TRBD2. The trim removed 3 bases at V and 8 bases at J, leaving 3 bases unmatched. The CDR3 runs to 14 residues. Looked up from germline, CDR1 is KGHSH and CDR2 is LQKENI. The CDR3 protein is CASSPVAGGDEQFF. CDR3 in DNA: TGTGCCAGCTCACCGGTAGCGGGAGGGGATGAGCAGTTCTTC.

This rearrangement joins TRBV24-1 to TRBJ2-5, with TRBD2 identical over 14 bases. Germline CDR1 and CDR2: KGHDR and SFDVKD. Trimming removed 4 bases from V and 0 bases from J; junction bases left unmatched: 9. The CDR3 length is 19 residues. The CDR3 loop reads CATSDFGLAGGRDQETQYF. As DNA, the CDR3 is TGTGCCACCAGTGACTTCGGACTAGCGGGAGGAAGAGACCAAGAGACCCAGTACTTC.

This clone was seen just once. The rearrangement joins TRBV28 to TRBJ2-2; a weak D match, TRBD1 (7 bases). The CDR3 extends over 15 amino acids. V was clipped by 5 bases and J by 7 bases, with 17 bases between them. In germline, CDR1 is MDHEN, CDR2 SYDVKM. The CDR3 DNA follows: TGTGCCAGCAGTCACAAGACAGGGAGGATCGGGGAGCTGTTTTTT. Its translation is CASSHKTGRIGELFF.

The J gene is TRBJ2-7, the V gene TRBV6-5, with D tentatively TRBD1 (6 bases). V was cut by 5 bases and J by 0 bases, with 8 bases left in between. The germline CDR1 and CDR2 sequences are MNHEY and SVGAGI. CDR3 length: 13 amino acids. The CDR3 region has the DNA TGTGCCAGCAGTACAGGGTACTCCTACGAGCAGTACTTC. Its protein is CASSTGYSYEQYF.